This T cell receptor (beta chain) was obtained from a study of T cells after yellow fever vaccination. Study-level results: At around 95% for CD4 and around 91% for CD8, most primary-vaccination clones showed up again after the booster.

Remarks on this clonotype: What it recognizes is unknown.

Researchers made TCR cDNA using 5'RACE template switching, and this step added a universal primer site and UMIs. TCRdb ran MiXCR on the 5' RACE reads and lists one entry per CDR3 protein. Of around 340,000 distinct CDR3 sequences listed, 8.7% are singletons. V lost 1 base to trimming and J lost 4 bases; unmatched junction nucleotides: 7. In germline, CDR1 is MGHRA, CDR2 YSYEKL. This CDR3 has 17 residues. The sequence derives from a man aged 18 to 30 who received the YFV17D yellow fever vaccine. This chain uses TRBV4-1 with TRBJ2-1, with 10 positions matching TRBD2. The sequencing used PBMCs, collected on the day of the first yellow fever vaccination. In DNA, the CDR3 is TGCGCCAGCAGCCAAGTGTCTGGGACTAGCGTATACAATGAGCAGTTCTTC. It is translated as CASSQVSGTSVYNEQFF.